These T cell receptor beta chains were read from a single sample in a study of blood T cell repertoires in COVID-19. Method: immunoSEQ multiplex PCR; TCRdb's copy keeps in-frame clones and lacks some. The sample shows 85,000 to 110,000 clones, roughly 87% of them seen only once. Sequencing was carried out using peripheral blood. These receptor sequences come from a human donor in a cohort sampled during active COVID-19. The CDR3 runs from the conserved cysteine through the conserved F or W. A D gene is named only where the DNA matches it firmly. For some rows the clone size is stated as once, few or many, or as a class when expanded; others skip it.

clone_size cdr3_length j_call v_call d_call cdr3_aa cdr3_nt
. 14 TRBJ1-5 TRBV19 TRBD1 CASRTGTASSPQHF TGTGCCAGTAGGACCGGGACAGCCTCGTCGCCCCAGCATTTT
. 13 TRBJ2-7 TRBV6-6 . CASNDRTTYEQYF TGTGCCAGCAACGACAGGACAACCTACGAGCAGTACTTC
. 14 TRBJ2-4 TRBV9 TRBD2 CASSVTQRGNIQYF TGTGCCAGCAGCGTGACTCAGCGGGGAAACATTCAGTACTTC
once 17 TRBJ2-7 TRBV25-1 TRBD2 CASSESPGGQGSYEQYF TGTGCCAGCAGTGAATCACCGGGGGGTCAGGGCTCCTACGAGCAGTACTTC
. 13 TRBJ1-1 TRBV6-5 . CASRQVGNTEAFF TGTGCCAGCAGGCAGGTCGGGAACACTGAAGCTTTCTTT
. 13 TRBJ2-7 TRBV12-3/TRBV12-4 TRBD1 CASSLSTGTEQYF TGTGCCAGCAGTTTATCGACAGGGACCGAGCAGTACTTC
. 15 TRBJ2-7 TRBV5-4 TRBD1 CASSADRGTGYEQYF TGTGCCAGCAGCGCGGACAGGGGGACAGGCTACGAGCAGTACTTC
. 17 TRBJ2-5 TRBV28 TRBD1 CASSLMTGMDGAETQYF TGTGCCAGCAGCCTAATGACAGGGATGGATGGGGCGGAGACCCAGTACTTC
. 19 TRBJ2-3 TRBV27 TRBD2 CASSLFSTSGSGSTDTQYF TGTGCCAGCAGTTTATTTTCGACTAGCGGGAGCGGTAGCACAGATACGCAGTATTTT
. 17 TRBJ2-7 TRBV5-1 . CASSLIPGAAVRGEQYF TGCGCCAGCAGCTTGATTCCTGGGGCGGCGGTTCGCGGCGAGCAGTACTTC
once 16 TRBJ2-5 TRBV5-1 TRBD2 CASSGSAGGGQETQYF TGCGCCAGCAGCGGATCAGCGGGAGGAGGACAAGAGACCCAGTACTTC
. 16 TRBJ2-3 TRBV5-1 . CASSLDRRLLTDTQYF TGCGCCAGCAGCTTGGACAGGCGTTTACTCACAGATACGCAGTATTTT
. 14 TRBJ2-3 TRBV11-2 . CASSLVTRKDTQYF TGTGCCAGCAGCTTAGTGACACGGAAGGATACGCAGTATTTT
. 17 TRBJ2-7 TRBV4-2 TRBD2 CASSQDLVAGNSYEQYF TGTGCCAGCAGCCAAGATTTGGTAGCGGGGAACTCCTACGAGCAGTACTTC
. 15 TRBJ2-4 TRBV19 TRBD2 CASSTLADSKNIQYF TGTGCCAGTAGTACCCTAGCGGATAGCAAAAACATTCAGTACTTC
. 12 TRBJ1-2 TRBV18 . CASSPPQGGYTF TGTGCCAGCTCACCACCGCAGGGTGGCTACACCTTC